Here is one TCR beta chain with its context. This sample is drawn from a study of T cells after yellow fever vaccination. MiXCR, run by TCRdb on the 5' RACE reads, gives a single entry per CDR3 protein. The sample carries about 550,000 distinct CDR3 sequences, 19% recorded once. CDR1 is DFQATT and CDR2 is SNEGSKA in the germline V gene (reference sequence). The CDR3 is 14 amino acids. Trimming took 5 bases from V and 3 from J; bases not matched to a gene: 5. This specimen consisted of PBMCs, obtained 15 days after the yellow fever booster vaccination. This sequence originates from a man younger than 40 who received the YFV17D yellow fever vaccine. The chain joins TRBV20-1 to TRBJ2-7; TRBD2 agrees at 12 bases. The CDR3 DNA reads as TGCAGTGCTTCTCCTAGCGGGAGGGACTACGAGCAGTACTTC. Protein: CSASPSGRDYEQYF.